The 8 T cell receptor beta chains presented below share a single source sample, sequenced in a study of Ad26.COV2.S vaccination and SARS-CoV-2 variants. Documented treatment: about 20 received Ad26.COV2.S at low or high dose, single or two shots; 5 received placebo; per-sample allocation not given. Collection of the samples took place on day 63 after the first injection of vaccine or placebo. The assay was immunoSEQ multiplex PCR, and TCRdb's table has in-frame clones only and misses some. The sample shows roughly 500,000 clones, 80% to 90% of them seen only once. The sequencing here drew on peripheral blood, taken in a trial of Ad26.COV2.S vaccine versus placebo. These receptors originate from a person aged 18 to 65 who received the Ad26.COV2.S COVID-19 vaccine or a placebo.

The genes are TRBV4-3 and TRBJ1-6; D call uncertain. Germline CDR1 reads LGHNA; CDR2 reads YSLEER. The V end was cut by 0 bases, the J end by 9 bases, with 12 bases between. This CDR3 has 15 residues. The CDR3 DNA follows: TGCGCCAGCAGCCAAGAGCGGCGGCTCCCTTCACCCCTCCACTTT. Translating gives CASSQERRLPSPLHF.

CDR3 DNA sequence: TGTGCCAGTAGCCTCCGGTTAGTGACTTACGGCTACGAGCAGTACTTC. Its translation is CASSLRLVTYGYEQYF. V usage is TRBV19 and J usage is TRBJ2-7; D is undetermined. The V gene's germline CDR1 is LNHDA and CDR2 SQIVND (reference sequence). The V end was cut by 6 bases, the J end by 3 bases, with 21 bases between. This CDR3 is built from 16 residues.

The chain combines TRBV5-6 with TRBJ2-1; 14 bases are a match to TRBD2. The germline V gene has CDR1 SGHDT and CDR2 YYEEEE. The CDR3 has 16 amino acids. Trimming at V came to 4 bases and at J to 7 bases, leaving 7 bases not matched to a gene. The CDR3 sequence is CASSPGTSGSLNEQFF. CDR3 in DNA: TGTGCCAGCAGCCCCGGGACTAGCGGGAGTCTGAATGAGCAGTTCTTC.

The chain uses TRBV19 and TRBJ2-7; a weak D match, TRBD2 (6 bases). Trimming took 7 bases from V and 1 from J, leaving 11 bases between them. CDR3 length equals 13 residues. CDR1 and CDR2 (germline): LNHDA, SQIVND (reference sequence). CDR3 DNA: TGTGCCAGTACCAGCGGGTTTTCCTACGAGCAGTACTTC. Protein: CASTSGFSYEQYF.

CDR3 coding DNA: TGTGCCAGCACCACTCTATTTGGGAATGAGCAGTTCTTC. It yields the protein CASTTLFGNEQFF. This rearrangement joins TRBV6-1 to TRBJ2-1; no definite D call. The CDR3 contains 13 residues. Trimming left V 7 bases short and J 7 bases short, with 14 bases between. Germline V gene sequence: CDR1 MNHNS, CDR2 SASEGT.

The CDR3 DNA follows: TGTGCCAGTAGTATGAACGGGCGGGGGGACGAGCAGTACTTC. Protein: CASSMNGRGDEQYF. The chain recombines TRBV19 with TRBJ2-7; 8 bases are a match to TRBD2. The junction had 6 bases not matched to a gene; V was cut back by 3 bases and J by 5 bases. Per germline, CDR1 LNHDA and CDR2 SQIVND (reference sequence). This CDR3 spans 14 amino acids. The full variable domain, with the rest looked up from reference TRBV19 and TRBJ2-7, is DGGITQSPKYLFRKEGQNVTLSCEQNLNHDAMYWYRQDPGQGLRLIYYSQIVNDFQKGDIAEGYSVSREKKESFPLTVTSAQKNPTAFYLCASSMNGRGDEQYFGPGTRLTVT.

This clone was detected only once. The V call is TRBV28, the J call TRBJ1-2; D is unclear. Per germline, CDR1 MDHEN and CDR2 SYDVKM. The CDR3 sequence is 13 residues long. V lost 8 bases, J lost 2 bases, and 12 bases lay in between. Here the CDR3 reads CASLSAGNYGYTF. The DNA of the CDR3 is TGTGCCAGCTTGAGTGCGGGGAACTATGGCTACACCTTC.

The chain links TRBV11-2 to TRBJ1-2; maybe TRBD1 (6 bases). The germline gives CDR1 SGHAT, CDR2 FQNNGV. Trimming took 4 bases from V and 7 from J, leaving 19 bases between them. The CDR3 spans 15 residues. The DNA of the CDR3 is TGTGCCAGCAGCTCCCCTAGGGGGTCAGACTCTGGCTACACCTTC. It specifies CASSSPRGSDSGYTF.